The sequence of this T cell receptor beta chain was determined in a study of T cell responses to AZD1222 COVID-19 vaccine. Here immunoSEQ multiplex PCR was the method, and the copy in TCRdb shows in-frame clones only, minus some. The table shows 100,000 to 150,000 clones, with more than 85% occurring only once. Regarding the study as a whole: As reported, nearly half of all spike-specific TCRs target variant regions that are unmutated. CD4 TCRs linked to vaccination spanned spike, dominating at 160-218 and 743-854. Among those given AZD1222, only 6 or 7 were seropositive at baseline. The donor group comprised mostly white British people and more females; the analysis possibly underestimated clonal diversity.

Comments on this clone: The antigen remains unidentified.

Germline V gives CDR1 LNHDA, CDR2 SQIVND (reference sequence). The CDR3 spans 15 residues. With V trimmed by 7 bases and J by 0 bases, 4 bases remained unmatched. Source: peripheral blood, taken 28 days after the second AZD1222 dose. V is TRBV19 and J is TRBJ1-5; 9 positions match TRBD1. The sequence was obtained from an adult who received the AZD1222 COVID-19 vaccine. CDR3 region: CASKDRGGSNQPQHF. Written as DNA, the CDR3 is TGTGCCAGTAAAGACAGGGGGGGTAGCAATCAGCCCCAGCATTTT.